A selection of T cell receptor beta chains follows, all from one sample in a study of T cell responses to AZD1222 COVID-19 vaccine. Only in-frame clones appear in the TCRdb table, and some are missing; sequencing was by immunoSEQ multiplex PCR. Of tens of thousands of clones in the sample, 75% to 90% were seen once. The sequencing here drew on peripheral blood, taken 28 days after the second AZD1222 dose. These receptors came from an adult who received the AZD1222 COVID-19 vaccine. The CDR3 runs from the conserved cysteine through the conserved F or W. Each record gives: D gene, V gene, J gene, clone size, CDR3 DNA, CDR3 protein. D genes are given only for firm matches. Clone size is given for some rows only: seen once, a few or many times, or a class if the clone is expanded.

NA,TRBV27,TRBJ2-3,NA,TGTGCCAGCAGTCCGCTTGGGGGGGGGCTGGCAGATACGCAGTATTTT,CASSPLGGGLADTQYF
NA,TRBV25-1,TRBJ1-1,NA,TGTGCCAGCAGTGAAGAACGAAATCGGGACACTGAAGCTTTCTTT,CASSEERNRDTEAFF
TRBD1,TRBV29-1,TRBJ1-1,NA,TGCAGCGTTGACCCGACAGGGATGAACACTGAAGCTTTCTTT,CSVDPTGMNTEAFF
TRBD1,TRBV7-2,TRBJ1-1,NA,TGTGCCAGCAGCTTAGGGTATAGGACAGGAGTGAACACTGAAGCTTTCTTT,CASSLGYRTGVNTEAFF
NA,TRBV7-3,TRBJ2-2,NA,TGTGCCAGCAGCCCTTCGTGGCCTCCTCGGGTCGGGGAGCTGTTTTTT,CASSPSWPPRVGELFF
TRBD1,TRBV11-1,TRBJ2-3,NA,TGTGCCAGCAGCCCAGGACAGGGTGGTTCCACAGATACGCAGTATTTT,CASSPGQGGSTDTQYF
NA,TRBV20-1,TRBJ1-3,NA,TGCAGTGCTAGTCTGCAGAACTCTGGAAACACCATATATTTT,CSASLQNSGNTIYF
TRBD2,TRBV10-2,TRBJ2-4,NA,TGCGCCAGCAATCCACGGACTAGCGGGAGTGGGGCCAAAAACATTCAGTACTTC,CASNPRTSGSGAKNIQYF
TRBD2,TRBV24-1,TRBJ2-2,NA,TGTGCCACCAGTGATCCCGGGACTAGCGGGACGGGGGAGCTGTTTTTT,CATSDPGTSGTGELFF
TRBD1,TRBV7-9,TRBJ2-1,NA,TGTGCCAGCAGCTCGGACAGGGCGAGCGGTGAGCAGTTCTTC,CASSSDRASGEQFF
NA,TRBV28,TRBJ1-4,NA,TGTGCCAGCATTTCGACCGTGGGTGAAAAACTGTTTTTT,CASISTVGEKLFF
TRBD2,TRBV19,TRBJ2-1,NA,TGTGCCAGTAGTATAGCGGGGGGGTCTTCTTACAATGAGCAGTTCTTC,CASSIAGGSSYNEQFF
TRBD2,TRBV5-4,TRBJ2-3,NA,TGTGCCAGCAGCTCAGCCGGGACTAGCGGGGGGAAAGATACGCAGTATTTT,CASSSAGTSGGKDTQYF
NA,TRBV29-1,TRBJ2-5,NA,TGCAGCGTTAGATCTCGGGGCGCGGGGCTGTACCAAGAGACCCAGTACTTC,CSVRSRGAGLYQETQYF
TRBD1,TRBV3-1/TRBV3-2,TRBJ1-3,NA,TGTGCCAGCAGCCCCAGGACAGGGAGAAACACCATATATTTT,CASSPRTGRNTIYF
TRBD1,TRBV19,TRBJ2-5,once,TGTGCCAGTACCGCGGACAGGGGGCGGCCCCAAGAGACCCAGTACTTC,CASTADRGRPQETQYF